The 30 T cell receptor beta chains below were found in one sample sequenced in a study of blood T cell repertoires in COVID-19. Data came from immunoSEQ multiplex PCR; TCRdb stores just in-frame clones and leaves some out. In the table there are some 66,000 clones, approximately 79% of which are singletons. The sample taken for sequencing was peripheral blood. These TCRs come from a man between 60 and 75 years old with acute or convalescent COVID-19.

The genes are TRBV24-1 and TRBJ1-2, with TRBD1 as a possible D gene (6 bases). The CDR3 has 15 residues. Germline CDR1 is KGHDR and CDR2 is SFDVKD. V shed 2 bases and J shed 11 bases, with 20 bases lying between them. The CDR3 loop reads CATSDSTRDTDRYTF. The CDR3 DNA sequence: TGTGCCACCAGTGATTCCACCCGGGACACTGACCGGTACACCTTC.

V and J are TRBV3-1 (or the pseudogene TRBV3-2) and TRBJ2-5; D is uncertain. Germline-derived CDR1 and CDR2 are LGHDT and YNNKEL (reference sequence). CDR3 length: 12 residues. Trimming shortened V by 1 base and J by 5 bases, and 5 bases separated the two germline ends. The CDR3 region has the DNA TGTGCCAGCAGCCAAGGCCGGGAGACCCAGTACTTC. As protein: CASSQGRETQYF.

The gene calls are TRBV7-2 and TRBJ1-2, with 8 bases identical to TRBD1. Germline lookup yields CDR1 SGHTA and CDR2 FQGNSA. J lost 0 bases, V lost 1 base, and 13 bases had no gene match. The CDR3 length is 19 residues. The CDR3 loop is CASSLGWDRPELPNYGYTF. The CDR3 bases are TGTGCCAGCAGCTTAGGGTGGGACAGGCCGGAACTTCCTAACTATGGCTACACCTTC.

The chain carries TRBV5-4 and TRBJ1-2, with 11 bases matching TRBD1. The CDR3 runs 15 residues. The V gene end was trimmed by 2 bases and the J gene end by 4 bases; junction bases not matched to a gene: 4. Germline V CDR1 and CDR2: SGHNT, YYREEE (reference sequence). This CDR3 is CASSFRGTGGYGYTF. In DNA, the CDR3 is TGTGCCAGCAGCTTCCGCGGGACAGGGGGCTATGGCTACACCTTC.

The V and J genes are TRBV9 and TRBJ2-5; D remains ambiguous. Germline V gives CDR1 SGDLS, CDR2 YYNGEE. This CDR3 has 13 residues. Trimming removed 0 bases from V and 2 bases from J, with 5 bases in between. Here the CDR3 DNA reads TGTGCCAGCAGCGTAGGGGCACAAGAGACCCAGTACTTC. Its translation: CASSVGAQETQYF.

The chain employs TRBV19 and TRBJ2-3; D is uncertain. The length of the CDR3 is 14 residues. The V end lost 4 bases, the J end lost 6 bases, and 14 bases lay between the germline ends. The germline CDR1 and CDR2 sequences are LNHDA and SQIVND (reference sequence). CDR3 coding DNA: TGTGCCAGTAGTAACCTTCAGATGATGGATACGCAGTATTTT. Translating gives CASSNLQMMDTQYF.

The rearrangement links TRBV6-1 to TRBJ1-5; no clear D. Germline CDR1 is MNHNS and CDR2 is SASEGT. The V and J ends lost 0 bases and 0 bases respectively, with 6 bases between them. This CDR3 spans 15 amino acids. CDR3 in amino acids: CASSEAGGSNQPQHF. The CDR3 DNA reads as TGTGCCAGCAGTGAAGCTGGCGGTAGCAATCAGCCCCAGCATTTT.

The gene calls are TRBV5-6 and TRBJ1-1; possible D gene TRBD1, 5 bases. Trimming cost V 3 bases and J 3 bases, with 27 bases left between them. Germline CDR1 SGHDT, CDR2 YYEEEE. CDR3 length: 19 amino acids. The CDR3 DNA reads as TGTGCCAGCAGCTCAGAAGTAACACCGTTGCATTGGGGGGACACTGAAGCTTTCTTT. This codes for CASSSEVTPLHWGDTEAFF.

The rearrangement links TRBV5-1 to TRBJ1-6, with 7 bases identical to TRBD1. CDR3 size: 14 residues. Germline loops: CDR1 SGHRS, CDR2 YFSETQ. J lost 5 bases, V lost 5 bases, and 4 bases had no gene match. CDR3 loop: CASRSDRNNSPLHF. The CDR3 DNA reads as TGCGCCAGCAGGTCGGACAGGAATAATTCACCCCTCCACTTT.

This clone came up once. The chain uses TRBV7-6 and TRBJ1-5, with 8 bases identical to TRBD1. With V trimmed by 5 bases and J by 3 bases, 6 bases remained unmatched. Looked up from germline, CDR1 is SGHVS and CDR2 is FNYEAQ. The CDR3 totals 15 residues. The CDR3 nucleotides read TGTGCCAGCAGCCCAAAGACAGGGGACAATCAGCCCCAGCATTTT. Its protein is CASSPKTGDNQPQHF. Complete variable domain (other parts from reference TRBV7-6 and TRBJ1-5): GAGVSQSPRYKVTKRGQDVALRCDPISGHVSLYWYRQALGQGPEFLTYFNYEAQQDKSGLPNDRFSAERPEGSISTLTIQRTEQRDSAMYRCASSPKTGDNQPQHFGDGTRLSIL.

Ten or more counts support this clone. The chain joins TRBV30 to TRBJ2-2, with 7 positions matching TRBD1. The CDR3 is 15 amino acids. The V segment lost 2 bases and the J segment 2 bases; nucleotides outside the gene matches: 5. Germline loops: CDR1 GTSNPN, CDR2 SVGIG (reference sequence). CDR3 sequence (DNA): TGTGCCTGGAGTAAGGCAGGGGGTAACACCGGGGAGCTGTTTTTT. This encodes CAWSKAGGNTGELFF.

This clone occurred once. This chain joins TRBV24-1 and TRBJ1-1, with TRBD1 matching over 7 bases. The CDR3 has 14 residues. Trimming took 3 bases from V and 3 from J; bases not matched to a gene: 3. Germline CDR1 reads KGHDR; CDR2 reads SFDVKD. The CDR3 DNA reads TGTGCCACCAGTGATCCGACAGGGTACACTGAAGCTTTCTTT. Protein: CATSDPTGYTEAFF.

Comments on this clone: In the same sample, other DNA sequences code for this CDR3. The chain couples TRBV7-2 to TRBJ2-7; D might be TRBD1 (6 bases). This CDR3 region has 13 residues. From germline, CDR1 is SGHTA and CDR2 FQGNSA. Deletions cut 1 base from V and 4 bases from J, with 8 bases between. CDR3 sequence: CASSLGTEYEQYF. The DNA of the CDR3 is TGTGCCAGCAGCTTAGGGACAGAGTACGAGCAGTACTTC.

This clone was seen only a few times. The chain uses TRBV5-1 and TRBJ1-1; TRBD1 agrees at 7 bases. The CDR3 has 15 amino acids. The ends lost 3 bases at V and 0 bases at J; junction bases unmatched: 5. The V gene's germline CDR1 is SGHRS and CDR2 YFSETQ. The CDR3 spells CASSSGGGVNTEAFF. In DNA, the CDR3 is TGCGCCAGCAGCTCGGGAGGGGGCGTGAACACTGAAGCTTTCTTT. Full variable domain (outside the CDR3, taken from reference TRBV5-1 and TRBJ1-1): KAGVTQTPRYLIKTRGQQVTLSCSPISGHRSVSWYQQTPGQGLQFLFEYFSETQRNKGNFPGRFSGRQFSNSRSEMNVSTLELGDSALYLCASSSGGGVNTEAFFGQGTRLTVV.

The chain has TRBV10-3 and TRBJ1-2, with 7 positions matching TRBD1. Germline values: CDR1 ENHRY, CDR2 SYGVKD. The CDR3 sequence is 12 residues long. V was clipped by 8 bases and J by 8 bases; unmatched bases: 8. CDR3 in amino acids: CAIEGGAGGYTF. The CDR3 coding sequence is TGTGCCATCGAAGGGGGCGCTGGGGGCTACACCTTC.

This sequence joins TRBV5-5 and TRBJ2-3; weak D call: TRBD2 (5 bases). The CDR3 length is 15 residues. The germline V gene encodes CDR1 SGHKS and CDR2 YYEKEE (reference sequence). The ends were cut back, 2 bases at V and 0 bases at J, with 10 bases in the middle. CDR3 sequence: CASSFSGVSTDTQYF. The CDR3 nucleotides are TGTGCCAGCAGCTTTTCCGGGGTGAGCACAGATACGCAGTATTTT.

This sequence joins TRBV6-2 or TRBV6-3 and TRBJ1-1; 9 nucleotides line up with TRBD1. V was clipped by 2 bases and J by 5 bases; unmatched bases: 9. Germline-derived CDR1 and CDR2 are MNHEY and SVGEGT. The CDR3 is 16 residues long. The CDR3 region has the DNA TGTGCCAGCAGTTACCTGAGAACAGGGGGCAATACTGAAGCTTTCTTT. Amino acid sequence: CASSYLRTGGNTEAFF.

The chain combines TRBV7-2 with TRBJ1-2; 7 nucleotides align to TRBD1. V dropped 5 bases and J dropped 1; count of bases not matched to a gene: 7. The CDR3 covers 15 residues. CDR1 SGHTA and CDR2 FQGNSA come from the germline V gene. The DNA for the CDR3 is TGTGCCAGCAGCATATCCGGGACAGATAACTATGGCTACACCTTC. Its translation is CASSISGTDNYGYTF.

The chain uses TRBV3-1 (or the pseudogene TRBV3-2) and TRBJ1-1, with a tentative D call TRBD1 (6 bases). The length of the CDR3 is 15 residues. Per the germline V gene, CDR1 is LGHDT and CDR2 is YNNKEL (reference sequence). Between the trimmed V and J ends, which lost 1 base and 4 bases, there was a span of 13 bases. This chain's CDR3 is CASSQGSTGSTEAFF. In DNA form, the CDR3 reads TGTGCCAGCAGCCAAGGGTCAACAGGGAGCACTGAAGCTTTCTTT.

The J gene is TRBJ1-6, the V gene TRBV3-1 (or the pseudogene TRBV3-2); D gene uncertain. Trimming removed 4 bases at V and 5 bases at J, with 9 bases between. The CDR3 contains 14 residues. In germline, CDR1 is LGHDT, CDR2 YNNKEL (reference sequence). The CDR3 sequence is CASSPQENNSPLHF. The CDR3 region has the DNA TGTGCCAGCAGCCCCCAGGAAAATAATTCACCCCTCCACTTT.

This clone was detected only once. For the CDR3, the DNA is TGTGCCAGCAGTCCCCTGGGGGGGCCCGCTAATGAAAAACTGTTTTTT. As protein: CASSPLGGPANEKLFF. The rearrangement uses TRBV25-1 and TRBJ1-4; tentative D call: TRBD1 (6 bases). The germline V gene encodes CDR1 MGHDK and CDR2 SYGVNS. Trimming pared 5 bases from V and 3 bases from J, leaving 16 bases between. The CDR3 runs 16 residues.

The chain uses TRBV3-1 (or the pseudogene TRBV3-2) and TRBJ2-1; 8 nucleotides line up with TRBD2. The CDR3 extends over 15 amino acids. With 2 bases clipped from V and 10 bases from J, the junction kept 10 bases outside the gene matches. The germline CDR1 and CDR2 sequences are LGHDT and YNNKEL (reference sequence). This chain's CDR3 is CASSQSGGARAEQFF. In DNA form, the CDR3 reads TGTGCCAGCAGCCAAAGCGGGGGTGCACGAGCGGAGCAGTTCTTC.

CDR3 in amino acids: CASSLTDSFAGELFF. The CDR3 bases are TGCGCCAGCAGCCTGACAGACTCCTTCGCCGGGGAGCTGTTTTTT. The chain employs TRBV5-1 and TRBJ2-2; perhaps TRBD1 as D (5 bases). Germline V CDR1 and CDR2: SGHRS, YFSETQ. V dropped 4 bases and J dropped 6 bases, with 16 bases sitting between them. This CDR3 region has 15 residues.

In DNA, the CDR3 is TGTGCCAGCAGCCCCCTTTTGTCAGGGGGCGATGGCTACACCTTC. Translated, it gives CASSPLLSGGDGYTF. This sequence joins TRBV9 and TRBJ1-2; 8 bases match TRBD1. There are 15 residues in the CDR3. CDR1 is SGDLS and CDR2 is YYNGEE in the germline V gene. Germline trimming cut 4 bases from V and 6 bases from J; bases unmatched to any gene: 11.

The CDR3 coding sequence is TGTGCCAGCAGCTTGGGAGGGATGGGCAATCAGCCCCAGCATTTT. This encodes CASSLGGMGNQPQHF. The gene calls are TRBV5-5 and TRBJ1-5; D is ambiguous. Germline CDR1 SGHKS, CDR2 YYEKEE (reference sequence). The CDR3 runs to 15 residues. Trimming removed 0 bases from V and 2 bases from J, with 9 bases in between.

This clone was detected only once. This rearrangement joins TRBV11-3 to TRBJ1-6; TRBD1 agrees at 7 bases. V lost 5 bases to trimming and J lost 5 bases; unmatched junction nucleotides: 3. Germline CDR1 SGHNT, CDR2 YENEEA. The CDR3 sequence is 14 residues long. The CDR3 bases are TGTGCCAGCAGCCGTACAGGGGATAATTCACCCCTCCACTTT. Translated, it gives CASSRTGDNSPLHF.

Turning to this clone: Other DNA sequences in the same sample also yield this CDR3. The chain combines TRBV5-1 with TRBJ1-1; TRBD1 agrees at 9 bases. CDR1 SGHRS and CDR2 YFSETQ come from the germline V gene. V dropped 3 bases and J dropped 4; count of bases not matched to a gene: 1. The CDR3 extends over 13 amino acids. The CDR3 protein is CASSSTGGTEAFF. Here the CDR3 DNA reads TGCGCCAGCAGCTCGACAGGGGGCACTGAAGCTTTCTTT.

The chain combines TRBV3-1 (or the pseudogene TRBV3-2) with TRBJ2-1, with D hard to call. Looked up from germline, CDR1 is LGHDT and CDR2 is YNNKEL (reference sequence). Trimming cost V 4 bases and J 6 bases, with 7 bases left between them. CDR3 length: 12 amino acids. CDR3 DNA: TGTGCCAGCAGCCGTACACCCAATGAGCAGTTCTTC. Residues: CASSRTPNEQFF.

CDR3 amino acids: CASSGGGSADTQYF. The CDR3 DNA reads as TGTGCCAGCAGCGGCGGGGGATCGGCAGATACGCAGTATTTT. The chain is built from TRBV7-2 and TRBJ2-3, with TRBD2 matching 7 bases. J lost 4 bases, V lost 5 bases, and 6 bases had no gene match. The CDR3 consists of 14 residues. The germline V gene encodes CDR1 SGHTA and CDR2 FQGNSA.

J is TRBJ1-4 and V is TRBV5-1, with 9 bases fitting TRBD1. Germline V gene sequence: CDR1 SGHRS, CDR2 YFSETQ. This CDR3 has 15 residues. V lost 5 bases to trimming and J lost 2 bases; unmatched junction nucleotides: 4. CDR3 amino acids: CASSYGTGTNEKLFF. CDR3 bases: TGCGCCAGCAGTTACGGGACAGGGACTAATGAAAAACTGTTTTTT.